This is a list of T cell receptor beta chains from one sample in a study of cytomegalovirus exposure and HLA in healthy donors. Here immunoSEQ multiplex PCR was the method, and the copy in TCRdb shows in-frame clones only, minus some. The sample has around 180,000 clones, about 73% seen once. Material for sequencing was PBMCs. The source of these receptors is a woman aged 45-65 years in good health and CMV-seropositive. Each CDR3 is given with its conserved first and last residue. The D gene is left open where the match is weak. A clone size is listed for some rows: how often the clone was seen (once, few, many), or a class if it is expanded.

cdr3_aa cdr3_nt d_call cdr3_length j_call v_call clone_size
CASRDREHTEAFF TGTGCCAGCAGGGACAGGGAGCACACTGAAGCTTTCTTT TRBD1 13 TRBJ1-1 TRBV6-1 few
CASSLAVGTESQPQHF TGTGCCAGCAGCTTGGCCGTGGGGACAGAGAGTCAGCCCCAGCATTTT TRBD1 16 TRBJ1-5 TRBV5-8 NA
CASSRDRGQEFF TGTGCCAGCAGCCGCGACAGGGGGCAGGAGTTCTTC TRBD1 12 TRBJ2-1 TRBV7-2 few
CASSQYGGRDTQYF TGTGCCAGCAGCCAATACGGGGGGAGGGATACGCAGTATTTT TRBD2 14 TRBJ2-3 TRBV4-2 few
CASSPRGAGYGYTF TGTGCCAGCAGCCCCCGGGGGGCGGGCTATGGCTACACCTTC NA 14 TRBJ1-2 TRBV9 once
CASSSRRDLNEKLFF TGTGCCAGCAGTTCGAGGCGGGACCTGAATGAAAAACTGTTTTTT NA 15 TRBJ1-4 TRBV6-1 NA
CASSLVTGPHANYGYTF TGTGCCAGCAGCTTAGTGACGGGTCCACACGCTAACTATGGCTACACCTTC NA 17 TRBJ1-2 TRBV7-9 NA
CASTLSGGAGGDTQYF TGCGCCAGCACCCTTAGCGGGGGGGCCGGGGGAGATACGCAGTATTTT TRBD2 16 TRBJ2-3 TRBV5-1 once
CSVGGRTTDTQYF TGCAGCGTTGGGGGCAGGACCACAGATACGCAGTATTTT NA 13 TRBJ2-3 TRBV29-1 NA
CAISEQVVGELFF TGTGCCATCAGTGAGCAGGTGGTCGGGGAGCTGTTTTTT NA 13 TRBJ2-2 TRBV10-3 NA
CASSERWSGQSNSPLHF TGTGCCAGCAGTGAAAGGTGGTCGGGACAGAGTAATTCACCCCTCCACTTT TRBD1 17 TRBJ1-6 TRBV6-1 NA
CASSVFSGARNNEQFF TGCGCCAGCAGCGTCTTTAGCGGGGCAAGAAACAATGAGCAGTTCTTC TRBD2 16 TRBJ2-1 TRBV4-1 NA
CAIGQGSRYEQYF TGTGCCATCGGACAGGGAAGTCGCTACGAGCAGTACTTC TRBD1 13 TRBJ2-7 TRBV7-9 once
CASSPPGQGYEQYF TGTGCCAGCTCACCACCCGGACAGGGCTACGAGCAGTACTTC TRBD1 14 TRBJ2-7 TRBV18 NA
CASSLDFVGGRYEQYF TGTGCCAGCAGCTTAGACTTTGTAGGAGGGCGGTACGAGCAGTACTTC NA 16 TRBJ2-7 TRBV7-8 NA